These T cell receptor beta chains were read from a single sample in a study of blood T cell repertoires in COVID-19. Method: immunoSEQ multiplex PCR; TCRdb's copy keeps in-frame clones and lacks some. Here the sample spans more than 90,000 clones, roughly four fifths being singletons. The sequencing input was peripheral blood. The source is a human donor in a cohort sampled during active COVID-19. CDR3s include the opening cysteine and the closing phenylalanine or tryptophan. The order of the fields is V gene, J gene, D gene, clone size, CDR3 DNA, CDR3 protein. A D gene is named only where the DNA matches it firmly. The size entry is marked missing in some rows and otherwise reads once, few, many or a size class.

V: TRBV7-2
J: TRBJ2-5
D: TRBD2
size: NA
DNA: TGTGCCAGCAGTGTTAGCGGGGGGGCGGAGACCCAGTACTTC
CDR3: CASSVSGGAETQYF

V: TRBV15
J: TRBJ1-2
D: NA
size: NA
DNA: TGTGCCACCAGCAGAGGCTCAGGGGTCCTCACCTTC
CDR3: CATSRGSGVLTF

V: TRBV27
J: TRBJ1-6
D: NA
size: few
DNA: TGTGCCAGCAGTCGGGACTACCGGTCACCCCTCCACTTT
CDR3: CASSRDYRSPLHF

V: TRBV18
J: TRBJ1-2
D: NA
size: NA
DNA: TGTGCCAGCTCACCAGGGGGGGATTACTATGGCTACACCTTC
CDR3: CASSPGGDYYGYTF

V: TRBV10-1
J: TRBJ1-1
D: TRBD1
size: NA
DNA: TGCGCCAGCAGTGATTCAATTGGACAGGGAGCTGAAGCTTTCTTT
CDR3: CASSDSIGQGAEAFF

V: TRBV19
J: TRBJ1-1
D: TRBD1
size: NA
DNA: TGTGCCAGTAATACCGTCAGGGGGAGTCGAGCTTTCTTT
CDR3: CASNTVRGSRAFF

V: TRBV6-5
J: TRBJ1-6
D: NA
size: NA
DNA: TGTGCCAGCAGTTACTCCCGGACGGGAGTTAATTCACCCCTCCACTTT
CDR3: CASSYSRTGVNSPLHF

V: TRBV2
J: TRBJ2-1
D: NA
size: NA
DNA: TGTGCCAGCACGTCCTACAATGAGCAGTTCTTC
CDR3: CASTSYNEQFF

V: TRBV7-9
J: TRBJ2-1
D: TRBD1
size: NA
DNA: TGTGCCAGCAGCTTCGGACAGGGCACCTACAATGAGCAGTTCTTC
CDR3: CASSFGQGTYNEQFF

V: TRBV10-2
J: TRBJ1-2
D: TRBD1
size: many
DNA: TGCGCCAGCAGTACCGGGACAGGGGGCTATGGCTACACCTTC
CDR3: CASSTGTGGYGYTF

V: TRBV15
J: TRBJ1-2
D: NA
size: NA
DNA: TGTGCCACCAGCAGTCGCGCCTTACCTAACTATGGCTACACCTTC
CDR3: CATSSRALPNYGYTF

V: TRBV7-2
J: TRBJ2-2
D: NA
size: NA
DNA: TGTGCCAGCAGCTTGTTCGGGTACACCGGGGAGCTGTTTTTT
CDR3: CASSLFGYTGELFF

V: TRBV19
J: TRBJ2-2
D: NA
size: NA
DNA: TGTGCCAGTAGTATACCGGGCGGGGCGTCCGGGGAGCTGTTTTTT
CDR3: CASSIPGGASGELFF

V: TRBV6-5
J: TRBJ1-1
D: NA
size: once
DNA: TGTGCCAGCAGTACCGAGTGGGAGGACACTGAAGCTTTCTTT
CDR3: CASSTEWEDTEAFF

V: TRBV19
J: TRBJ1-3
D: NA
size: NA
DNA: TGTGCCAGTAGGTCCAGGGGAGAGGGCTCTGGAAACACCATATATTTT
CDR3: CASRSRGEGSGNTIYF

V: TRBV28
J: TRBJ1-2
D: NA
size: once
DNA: TGTGCCAGCGGTGTAGGTGCGGGTAACTATGGCTACACCTTC
CDR3: CASGVGAGNYGYTF

V: TRBV25-1
J: TRBJ2-7
D: TRBD2
size: NA
DNA: TGTGCCAGCAGTGAATATAAGGCGGGAGCCTACGAGCAGTACTTC
CDR3: CASSEYKAGAYEQYF

V: TRBV7-2
J: TRBJ2-7
D: TRBD1
size: NA
DNA: TGTGCCAGCAGCTCTCAAGGAAGGGACAGGACCTACGAGCAGTACTTC
CDR3: CASSSQGRDRTYEQYF

V: TRBV7-2
J: TRBJ2-1
D: TRBD2
size: NA
DNA: TGTGCCAGCCGGTTACTAGCGGTCTCCTACAATGAGCAGTTCTTC
CDR3: CASRLLAVSYNEQFF

V: TRBV5-4
J: TRBJ2-2
D: TRBD2
size: few
DNA: TGTGCCAGCAGCTTGGGTAGCGGGAGTTCCGGGGAGCTGTTTTTT
CDR3: CASSLGSGSSGELFF

V: TRBV5-8
J: TRBJ1-6
D: TRBD1
size: NA
DNA: TGTGCCAGCAGCCGGGGACAGGGGAGCAATTCACCCCTCCACTTT
CDR3: CASSRGQGSNSPLHF

V: TRBV7-9
J: TRBJ2-7
D: TRBD1
size: NA
DNA: TGTGCCAGCAGCCACCGGGACAGGGGCCTTCTGTTCGAGCAGTACTTC
CDR3: CASSHRDRGLLFEQYF

V: TRBV7-6
J: TRBJ2-3
D: NA
size: NA
DNA: TGTGCCAGCAGCCCAGCAGGTACAGGAGCAGATACGCAGTATTTT
CDR3: CASSPAGTGADTQYF

V: TRBV5-1
J: TRBJ2-3
D: NA
size: NA
DNA: TGCGCCAGCAGTTTACAGTACCGCACAGATACGCAGTATTTT
CDR3: CASSLQYRTDTQYF

V: TRBV5-1
J: TRBJ2-1
D: NA
size: NA
DNA: TGCGCCAGCAGCTTGGCCCCTATGAGCTCCTACAATGAGCAGTTCTTC
CDR3: CASSLAPMSSYNEQFF

V: TRBV7-6
J: TRBJ1-4
D: NA
size: NA
DNA: TGTGCCAGCAGTCCCCGGAGGGAAAAACTGTTTTTT
CDR3: CASSPRREKLFF

V: TRBV29-1
J: TRBJ2-2
D: NA
size: once
DNA: TGCAGCGTTGAAAGGGGATCTGCGAACACCGGGGAGCTGTTTTTT
CDR3: CSVERGSANTGELFF

V: TRBV9
J: TRBJ2-3
D: NA
size: NA
DNA: TGTGCCAGCAGCTCAAGACTAGGGAAGACAGATACGCAGTATTTT
CDR3: CASSSRLGKTDTQYF